These 2 T cell receptor beta chains originate from one sample sequenced in a study of blood T cell repertoires in COVID-19 (TCRdb year 2020). Receptor amplification or capture employed the immunoSEQ multiplex PCR assay. Drawn from immuneACCESS, this table holds only the in-frame rearrangements with V and J called that TCRdb kept. Clones are partly lost; checked studies trace under half to an unresolved V gene and leave the rest unexplained. The sample profile shows approximately 220,000 clones; over 75% of them were found once. Of the sample, less than 8% falls within the top ten clones. Specimen: PBMCs or T cells enriched from blood (not recorded which). The origin of the receptors is a woman in her thirties or forties with acute COVID-19.

V usage is TRBV29-1 and J usage is TRBJ2-5; D is uncertain. Germline CDR1 reads SQVTM; CDR2 reads ANQGSEA. The CDR3 spans 13 residues. Trimming took off 7 bases at V and 1 base at J, with 13 bases between the two ends. CDR3 protein: CSGSQSFQETQYF. For the CDR3, the DNA is TGCAGCGGGTCACAGTCTTTCCAAGAGACCCAGTACTTC.

The chain has TRBV9 and TRBJ1-3; D is unresolved. The CDR3 is 15 residues long. Germline CDR1 reads SGDLS; CDR2 reads YYNGEE. Trimming shortened V by 0 bases and J by 3 bases, and 10 bases separated the two germline ends. The DNA of the CDR3 is TGTGCCAGCAGCGTAGCTATAAGTGGTGGAAACACCATATATTTT. Translating gives CASSVAISGGNTIYF.